A selection of T cell receptor beta chains follows, all from one sample in a study of neurological immune-mediated disorders. MiXCR, run by TCRdb on the 5' RACE reads, gives a single entry per CDR3 protein. The sample carries about 20,000 distinct CDR3 sequences, over 9.5% recorded once. Specimen: PBMCs. The source of these receptors is a woman aged 55-69 years with HTLV-1-associated myelopathy (HAM/TSP). CDR3s include the opening cysteine and the closing phenylalanine or tryptophan. D genes are given only for firm matches. Part of the rows lack a size; the others show once, few, many or a class for expanded clones.

J | V | D | size | CDR3 | DNA
TRBJ2-2 | TRBV5-8 | TRBD2 | many | CASSFPTSGLSTGELFF | TGTGCCAGCAGCTTTCCTACTAGCGGGCTATCCACCGGGGAGCTGTTTTTT
TRBJ1-1 | TRBV20-1 | NA | many | CSARDPLGGVNTEAFF | TGCAGTGCTAGAGATCCATTGGGGGGGGTGAACACTGAAGCTTTCTTT
TRBJ2-3 | TRBV12-3/TRBV12-4 | NA | many | CASSFISRLVTDTQYF | TGTGCCAGCAGTTTCATCAGCCGTCTGGTCACAGATACGCAGTATTTT
TRBJ1-2 | TRBV20-1 | NA | many | CSARKQGGYGYTF | TGCAGTGCTAGGAAACAGGGCGGGTATGGCTACACCTTC
TRBJ1-6 | TRBV18 | NA | many | CASSPDRTENSPLHF | TGTGCCAGCTCACCTGATAGGACAGAGAATTCACCCCTCCACTTT
TRBJ1-3 | TRBV5-6 | NA | many | CASSLIGFGNTIYF | TGTGCCAGCAGCTTGATCGGATTTGGAAACACCATATATTTT
TRBJ1-6 | TRBV12-3/TRBV12-4 | TRBD1 | many | CASSLQGARSPLHF | TGTGCCAGCAGCCTACAGGGGGCGCGGTCACCCCTCCACTTT
TRBJ2-3 | TRBV5-1 | NA | many | CASSQQPDGPYTDTQYF | TGCGCCAGCAGCCAACAACCCGACGGGCCATACACAGATACGCAGTATTTT
TRBJ1-3 | TRBV23-1 | NA | few | CAKDRSSSGNTIYF | TGCGCCAAGGACAGATCGAGCTCTGGAAACACCATATATTTT
TRBJ1-6 | TRBV6-6 | NA | many | CASSYGGMVRGNAYNSPLHF | TGTGCCAGCAGTTACGGGGGAATGGTACGGGGGAACGCCTATAATTCACCCCTCCACTTT
TRBJ2-5 | TRBV7-8 | NA | many | CASSSRRGVQETQYF | TGTGCCAGCAGCTCGCGCCGAGGGGTCCAAGAGACCCAGTACTTC
TRBJ2-3 | TRBV6-5 | NA | many | CASSPRGATDTQYF | TGTGCCAGCAGTCCCCGGGGGGCCACAGATACGCAGTATTTT
TRBJ2-7 | TRBV20-1 | TRBD1 | many | CSARGDRGETYEQYF | TGCAGTGCTAGGGGTGACAGGGGGGAAACCTACGAGCAGTACTTC
TRBJ2-7 | TRBV20-1 | NA | many | CSARVFGNLGRISNEQYF | TGCAGTGCTAGAGTTTTCGGGAATCTAGGACGGATCTCGAATGAGCAGTACTTC
TRBJ2-7 | TRBV5-1 | TRBD1 | many | CASSLLSPDRGQYEQYF | TGCGCCAGCAGCTTGCTATCCCCGGACAGGGGGCAATACGAGCAGTACTTC
TRBJ1-6 | TRBV20-1 | TRBD1 | many | CSAWAGTGANSPLHF | TGCAGTGCTTGGGCCGGGACAGGGGCAAATTCACCCCTCCACTTT
TRBJ1-1 | TRBV7-8 | NA | many | CASSSIYTPGRQNTEAFF | TGTGCCAGCAGCTCGATCTATACCCCGGGACGGCAGAACACTGAAGCTTTCTTT
TRBJ1-5 | TRBV2 | NA | many | CASTARLGQPQHF | TGTGCCAGCACAGCACGGTTGGGTCAGCCCCAGCATTTT
TRBJ1-1 | TRBV6-5 | NA | many | CASSSKGYSNTEAFF | TGTGCCAGCAGTTCGAAGGGATACTCGAACACTGAAGCTTTCTTT
TRBJ2-3 | TRBV7-3 | TRBD1 | many | CASSPRSGQGVPDTQYF | TGTGCCAGCAGCCCGCGGAGTGGGCAGGGGGTCCCAGATACGCAGTATTTT
TRBJ2-1 | TRBV19 | TRBD2 | many | CASSILGGRNEQFF | TGTGCCAGTAGTATTTTGGGGGGGAGGAATGAGCAGTTCTTC
TRBJ1-2 | TRBV10-2 | NA | many | CASSGGGSEGYTF | TGCGCCAGCAGCGGCGGGGGGTCGGAGGGCTACACCTTC
TRBJ1-5 | TRBV12-3/TRBV12-4 | NA | medium-sized | CASSGQYGQPQHF | TGTGCCAGCTCCGGACAGTACGGTCAGCCCCAGCATTTT
TRBJ1-1 | TRBV3-1 | NA | many | CASTPSGKGTEAFF | TGTGCCAGCACCCCGTCAGGGAAGGGAACTGAAGCTTTCTTT
TRBJ2-5 | TRBV20-1 | NA | many | CSARDSKTPRETQYF | TGCAGTGCTAGAGATTCTAAGACTCCCCGGGAGACCCAGTACTTC
TRBJ2-7 | TRBV30 | TRBD1 | many | CAGTDRTYEQYF | TGTGCCGGAACGGACAGGACCTACGAGCAGTACTTC
TRBJ1-6 | TRBV12-3/TRBV12-4 | NA | many | CASSLGANPNSPLHF | TGTGCCAGCAGTTTGGGGGCCAACCCTAATTCACCCCTCCACTTT
TRBJ1-2 | TRBV20-1 | NA | many | CSARAGQINGYTF | TGCAGTGCTAGAGCGGGACAAATAAATGGCTACACCTTC
TRBJ1-2 | TRBV18 | NA | many | CASSPPRPTGVNGYTF | TGTGCCAGCTCACCACCTCGGCCTACAGGAGTCAATGGCTACACCTTC
TRBJ1-1 | TRBV20-1 | NA | medium-sized | CSATYHSNTEAFF | TGCAGTGCTACATACCACTCGAACACTGAAGCTTTCTTT
TRBJ1-1 | TRBV5-1 | TRBD1 | many | CASTRQGDTEAFF | TGCGCCAGCACTCGTCAGGGGGACACTGAAGCTTTCTTT
TRBJ1-3 | TRBV30 | NA | many | CAWSAPLNSGNTIYF | TGTGCCTGGAGTGCGCCCCTTAACTCTGGAAACACCATATATTTT
TRBJ1-4 | TRBV20-1 | TRBD1 | many | CSARGRGATNEKLFF | TGCAGTGCTAGAGGCAGGGGGGCAACTAATGAAAAACTGTTTTTT
TRBJ2-6 | TRBV12-5 | NA | many | CASGLDRIHSGANVLTF | TGTGCTAGTGGCCTCGACAGGATCCACTCTGGGGCCAACGTCCTGACTTTC
TRBJ1-5 | TRBV7-2 | TRBD1 | medium-sized | CASSVIQGNQPQHF | TGTGCCAGCAGCGTCATACAGGGGAATCAGCCCCAGCATTTT
TRBJ2-3 | TRBV6-2/TRBV6-3 | NA | many | CASYYGLGVGDTQYF | TGTGCCAGCTATTACGGGCTGGGGGTCGGAGATACGCAGTATTTT
TRBJ1-1 | TRBV4-2 | NA | many | CASSQELNTEAFF | TGTGCCAGCAGCCAGGAACTGAACACTGAAGCTTTCTTT
TRBJ2-2 | TRBV5-1 | NA | many | CASSLAYTNTGELFF | TGCGCCAGCAGCTTAGCATACACCAACACCGGGGAGCTGTTTTTT
TRBJ2-5 | TRBV20-1 | NA | many | CSSGTSETQYF | TGCAGCTCCGGGACATCGGAGACCCAGTACTTC
TRBJ2-1 | TRBV4-1 | NA | many | CASSLAPGSYNEQFF | TGCGCCAGCAGCCTAGCGCCCGGCTCCTACAATGAGCAGTTCTTC
TRBJ2-1 | TRBV3-1 | NA | NA | CASIQSGAGGIFF | TGTGCCAGCATCCAAAGCGGAGCGGGTGGAATCTTTTTC
TRBJ1-6 | TRBV19 | NA | many | CASSISGRDNSPLHF | TGTGCCAGTAGTATATCGGGGAGGGATAATTCACCCCTCCACTTT
TRBJ2-1 | TRBV20-1 | TRBD2 | medium-sized | CSARSIGGLADHNEQFF | TGCAGTGCTAGATCCATCGGAGGACTAGCGGACCACAATGAGCAGTTCTTC
TRBJ1-1 | TRBV20-1 | NA | few | CSAYRYTEAFF | TGCAGTGCTTACAGATACACTGAAGCTTTCTTT
TRBJ2-3 | TRBV5-1 | TRBD1 | many | CASSLGQGISSTDTQYF | TGCGCCAGCAGCCTGGGACAGGGGATCAGTAGCACAGATACGCAGTATTTT
TRBJ2-1 | TRBV20-1 | NA | many | CSARKDWSSYNEQFF | TGCAGTGCTAGAAAAGACTGGAGCTCCTACAATGAGCAGTTCTTC
TRBJ2-1 | TRBV20-1 | TRBD1 | NA | CSARDRAVWDEQFF | TGCAGTGCTAGGGACAGGGCGGTTTGGGATGAGCAGTTCTTC